Each of the 2 T cell receptor beta chains below was sequenced from the same sample in a study of T-cell reconstitution after alpha-beta-depleted transplantation in children. TCRbeta library construction was performed incorporating unique molecular identifiers. TCRdb analysed the PCR reads with MiXCR anew, one entry per CDR3 protein. The profile covers 130,000 to 150,000 distinct CDR3 sequences, with 8.8% appearing a single time and 15% to 20% taken by the ten largest. The sample consisted of PBMCs, mostly from graft donor cells, taken 180 days after TCRalphabeta/CD19-depleted stem cell transplant. The receptors here all came from a female patient between 2 and 15 years old who had a stem cell transplant for congenital amegakaryocytic thrombocytopenia, so the T cells may come from the graft donor.

The chain employs TRBV12-3 or TRBV12-4 and TRBJ2-6; weak D call: TRBD2 (6 bases). V gave up 3 bases and J gave up 1 base, with 13 bases separating them. The CDR3 length is 17 residues. CDR3 nucleotide sequence: TGTGCCAGCAGTTTCGGGGGAATTGGATCTGGGGCCAACGTCCTGACTTTC. Translating gives CASSFGGIGSGANVLTF.

This clonotype has only a few counts. The V gene is TRBV29-1, the J gene TRBJ2-7; a weak D match, TRBD1 (5 bases). The CDR3 is made up of 11 amino acids. Germline assignment: CDR1 SQVTM and CDR2 ANQGSEA. V lost 4 bases and J 3 bases, leaving 7 bases between the germline ends. The CDR3 loop is CSVARDYEQYF. The CDR3 DNA is TGCAGCGTTGCCAGGGACTACGAGCAGTACTTC.